The 18 T cell receptor beta chains in this list originate from one sample, sequenced in a study of tissue T cells after allogeneic stem cell transplantation (dated by TCRdb to between 2020 and 2023). Libraries were constructed by the immunoSEQ multiplex PCR assay. The table comes from immuneACCESS by way of TCRdb, which keeps in-frame sequences with V and J called. Part of the clones is missing from these tables; in studies checked, under half for an unresolved V gene and the rest for unknown reasons. A total of tens of thousands of clones appear in this sample, 72% of them only once. The ten largest account for 0.6% to 0.85% of the sample. Sequencing was carried out using spleen. The receptors derive from a female BALB/c mouse in good health. With respect to MHC, this strain carries the haplotype H2-d.

Of note for this clone: The gene names here belong to mouse. The read is 1 residue too short to cover the CDR3 end, so that end is filled in from the germline J gene. The V gene is TRBV19, the J gene TRBJ1-5, with D possibly being TRBD1 (6 bases). Germline V CDR1 and CDR2: FNHDT, SITEND (reference sequence). The CDR3 extends over 14 amino acids. The V end lost 4 bases, the J end lost 1 base, and 9 bases lay between the germline ends. CDR3: CASSPGQNNQAPLF. CDR3 DNA (partial): TGTGCCAGCAGTCCGGGACAAAACAACCAGGCTCCGCTT. The complete variable domain, with remaining parts taken from reference TRBV19 and TRBJ1-5, reads GGIITQTPKFLIGQEGQKLTLKCQQNFNHDTMYWYRQDSGKGLRLIYYSITENDLQKGDLSEGYDASREKKSSFSLTVTSAQKNEMAVFLCASSPGQNNQAPLFGEGTRLSVL.

Comments on this clone: The gene symbols are mouse symbols. The CDR3 is cut off 1 residue early in the read; its end comes from the germline J gene. The chain is built from TRBV19 and TRBJ2-2, with D maybe TRBD1 (5 bases). V lost 2 bases and J lost 1, with 6 bases in between. Germline lookup yields CDR1 FNHDT and CDR2 SITEND (reference sequence). The CDR3 is 14 amino acids. The CDR3 loop reads CASSMQGNTGQLYF. CDR3 DNA, as far as it was read: TGTGCCAGCAGTATGCAGGGAAACACCGGGCAGCTCTAC.

This clone has just a few counts. Gene and germline names: mouse. Read data end 1 residue before the CDR3 end; the end is taken from the germline J gene. This sample also contains other DNA sequences that code for the same CDR3. The chain couples TRBV20 to TRBJ1-3, with TRBD1 matching 7 bases. From germline, CDR1 is GFQATS and CDR2 STVNSAI. J lost 2 bases, V lost 1 base, and 2 bases had no gene match. The CDR3 is made up of 14 amino acids. CDR3: CGARGQGAGNTLYF. Partial CDR3 DNA: TGTGGTGCTAGGGGGCAGGGGGCTGGAAATACGCTCTAT.

As regards this clone: Gene names and germline match the mouse. The read ends 1 residue early relative to the CDR3; the germline J gene fills the gap. This chain uses TRBV4 with TRBJ2-4; 11 bases map to TRBD2. Germline loops: CDR1 LGHDT, CDR2 YNNKQL (reference sequence). V lost 4 bases to trimming and J lost 0 bases; unmatched junction nucleotides: 3. CDR3 length: 16 residues. The DNA read from the CDR3 is TGTGCCAGCAGCTTAGGGACTGGGGGAAGTCAAAACACCTTGTAC. Protein product: CASSLGTGGSQNTLY. The whole CDR3 is CASSLGTGGSQNTLYF. Full variable domain (remainder filled in from reference TRBV4 and TRBJ2-4): ETAVFQTPNYHVTQVGNEVSFNCKQTLGHDTMYWYKQDSKKLLKIMFSYNNKQLIVNETVPRRFSPQSSDKAHLNLRIKSVEPEDSAVYLCASSLGTGGSQNTLYFGAGTRLSVL.

Turning to this clone: All gene names here are mouse names. The missing CDR3 end, 1 residue past where the read stops, is filled in from the germline J gene. The chain carries TRBV13-2 and TRBJ2-1, with D perhaps TRBD1 (6 bases). The CDR3 covers 15 residues. With 5 bases removed from V and 1 base from J, the gap between germline ends came to 13 bases. The germline V gene has CDR1 NNHNN and CDR2 SYGAGS (reference sequence). CDR3 DNA, as far as it was read: TGTGCCAGCGGCGTCCCGGGACACAACTATGCTGAGCAGTTC. Amino acids: CASGVPGHNYAEQF. The complete CDR3 protein is CASGVPGHNYAEQFF.

On this clone: The gene symbols are mouse symbols. The observed sequence ends 1 residue before the CDR3 terminus, with the missing tail filled in from the germline J gene. The chain recombines TRBV13-1 with TRBJ2-4, with 8 bases matching TRBD2. The V gene's germline CDR1 is NSHNY and CDR2 SYGAGN. The CDR3 runs to 16 residues. V was pared by 3 bases and J by 0 bases, with 6 bases of the junction left unmatched. The covered CDR3 bases are TGTGCCAGCAGTGCTAATGGGGGGGATAGTCAAAACACCTTGTAC. Translation: CASSANGGDSQNTLY. The full CDR3 sequence reads CASSANGGDSQNTLYF.

Concerning this clone: Gene names and germline match the mouse. The read is 1 residue too short to cover the CDR3 end, so that end is filled in from the germline J gene. The chain combines TRBV1 with TRBJ1-1; 8 positions agree with TRBD1. V dropped 5 bases and J dropped 0; count of bases not matched to a gene: 5. The germline gives CDR1 NSQYPW, CDR2 LRSPGD (reference sequence). This CDR3 spans 15 amino acids. The CDR3 region is CTCSSPTGANTEVFF. The CDR3 DNA, read in part, is TGCACCTGCAGTTCCCCGACAGGGGCAAACACAGAAGTCTTC. The complete variable domain, with remaining parts taken from reference TRBV1 and TRBJ1-1, reads VTLLEQNPRWRLVPRGQAVNLRCILKNSQYPWMSWYQQDLQKQLQWLFTLRSPGDKEVKSLPGADYLATRVTDTELRLQVANMSQGRTLYCTCSSPTGANTEVFFGKGTRLTVV.

Comments on this clone: The gene symbols are mouse symbols. The read comes to an end 1 residue before the CDR3 does, leaving the germline J gene to fill in the end. The chain has TRBV5 and TRBJ2-4; possible D gene TRBD2, 6 bases. The V end lost 3 bases, the J end lost 4 bases, and 11 bases lay between the germline ends. The germline gives CDR1 LGHNA, CDR2 YNLKQL (reference sequence). The CDR3 runs to 14 residues. Incomplete CDR3 DNA: TGTGCCAGCAGCCACGGGACTCGGAAAAACACCTTGTAC. Protein product: CASSHGTRKNTLY. The whole CDR3 is CASSHGTRKNTLYF.

Comment on this clone: Mouse gene names and germline throughout. The read comes to an end 1 residue before the CDR3 does, leaving the germline J gene to fill in the end. The rearrangement joins TRBV5 to TRBJ2-2; possible D gene TRBD1, 5 bases. V was cut by 0 bases and J by 5 bases, with 13 bases left in between. This CDR3 is 16 amino acids long. From germline, CDR1 is LGHNA and CDR2 YNLKQL (reference sequence). CDR3: CASSQDLQGGTGQLYF. Partial CDR3 DNA: TGTGCCAGCAGCCAAGATCTCCAGGGAGGGACCGGGCAGCTCTAC.

Remarks on this clone: Mouse names are used for the genes. Coverage ceases 1 residue before the CDR3 finishes, and the germline J gene fills in the end. This chain joins TRBV31 and TRBJ2-5; 12 bases are shared with TRBD2. This CDR3 is built from 16 residues. Germline trimming cut 3 bases from V and 2 bases from J; bases unmatched to any gene: 6. In germline, CDR1 is GKSSPN, CDR2 SITVG. The CDR3 is CAWSPDWGGVQDTQYF. CDR3 bases read: TGTGCCTGGAGCCCTGACTGGGGGGGCGTCCAAGACACCCAGTAC.

Notes on this clone: Germline and genes here are mouse. The CDR3 end is not reached by the read, which stops 1 residue before it; the germline J gene fills it in. V gene TRBV19 combines with J gene TRBJ2-4; D is undetermined. Trimming cost V 0 bases and J 4 bases, with 6 bases left between them. CDR1 and CDR2 (germline): FNHDT, SITEND (reference sequence). The CDR3 consists of 13 residues. CDR3 DNA, as far as it was read: TGTGCCAGCAGTATAGTCCGGGAAAACACCTTGTAC. Translation: CASSIVRENTLY. The full CDR3 protein is CASSIVRENTLYF.

This clone was seen more than once but under ten times. Germline and genes: mouse. The read falls 1 residue short of the CDR3 end, and the missing part is taken from the germline J gene. The V and J genes are TRBV14 and TRBJ2-7, with no clear D. Between the trimmed V and J ends, which lost 0 bases and 4 bases, there was a span of 5 bases. The CDR3 is 12 amino acids. Germline V gene lookup returns CDR1 SGHDT and CDR2 FRDEAV. CDR3 bases read: TGTGCCAGCAGTTTCTGGGCTTATGAACAGTAC. Translating it yields CASSFWAYEQY. The entire CDR3 reads CASSFWAYEQYF.

Concerning this clone: Gene names and germline refer to mouse. The sequenced fragment ends 1 residue before the CDR3 boundary, so the rest is inferred from the germline J gene. The V gene is TRBV29, the J gene TRBJ1-1; TRBD1 might be the D (5 bases). CDR3 length: 14 amino acids. Trimming took off 3 bases at V and 3 bases at J, with 11 bases between the two ends. The germline gives CDR1 MSHET, CDR2 SYDVDS. The DNA read from the CDR3 is TGTGCTAGCAGTTTGGGCAGGGCTGACACAGAAGTCTTC. It yields the protein CASSLGRADTEVF. The full CDR3 reads CASSLGRADTEVFF. Full variable domain (outside the CDR3, taken from reference TRBV29 and TRBJ1-1): DMKVTQMPRYLIKRMGENVLLECGQDMSHETMYWYRQDPGLGLQLIYISYDVDSNSEGDIPKGYRVSRKKREHFSLILDSAKTNQTSVYFCASSLGRADTEVFFGKGTRLTVV.

Worth noting for this clone: Mouse gene names and germline throughout. The read comes to an end 1 residue before the CDR3 does, leaving the germline J gene to fill in the end. The chain employs TRBV20 and TRBJ2-4; TRBD1 agrees at 9 bases. CDR3 length: 13 amino acids. Trimming took 5 bases from V and 3 from J; bases not matched to a gene: 3. Per the germline V gene, CDR1 is GFQATS and CDR2 is STVNSAI. The chain's CDR3 is CGAGGQGQNTLYF. The covered CDR3 bases are TGTGGTGCTGGGGGACAGGGCCAAAACACCTTGTAC.

Worth noting for this clone: Gene names and germline refer to mouse. Coverage ceases 1 residue before the CDR3 finishes, and the germline J gene fills in the end. The chain links TRBV31 to TRBJ2-7, with TRBD2 matching 10 bases. Losses at the gene ends were 0 bases for V and 4 bases for J; bases not matched to a gene: 3. The CDR3 sequence is 14 residues long. The germline V gene has CDR1 GKSSPN and CDR2 SITVG. The sequenced CDR3 bases are TGTGCCTGGAGTCTCTGGGGGGGCGGGTATGAACAGTAC. It codes for CAWSLWGGGYEQY. The entire CDR3 reads CAWSLWGGGYEQYF.

On this clone: Each gene name is a mouse one. Read data end 1 residue before the CDR3 end; the end is taken from the germline J gene. The chain links TRBV19 to TRBJ2-2; D is uncertain. V was trimmed by 2 bases and J by 5 bases, leaving 4 bases between them. This CDR3 comprises 12 residues. Germline-derived CDR1 and CDR2 are FNHDT and SITEND (reference sequence). The CDR3 loop is CASSIRTGQLYF. The DNA read from the CDR3 is TGTGCCAGCAGTATTAGGACCGGGCAGCTCTAC.

A word on this clone: The genes and germline here are from mouse. The read ends 1 residue before the CDR3 terminus; that terminus is restored from the germline J gene. The gene calls are TRBV24 and TRBJ2-5, with 9 nucleotides matching TRBD2. V gave up 3 bases and J gave up 6 bases; unmatched junction bases: 4. This CDR3 comprises 14 residues. From germline, CDR1 is KGHTA and CDR2 FRNEEI. Incomplete CDR3 DNA: TGTGCCAGCAGTCTCCCCGACTGGGGGGACACCCAGTAC. Translated, it gives CASSLPDWGDTQY. The entire CDR3 protein is CASSLPDWGDTQYF.

As to this clone: All gene names here are mouse names. The CDR3 is cut off 1 residue early in the read; its end comes from the germline J gene. The V call is TRBV20, the J call TRBJ1-1; 7 positions agree with TRBD1. The junction had 2 bases not matched to a gene; V was cut back by 0 bases and J by 1 base. Germline V CDR1 and CDR2: GFQATS, STVNSAI. The CDR3 is 14 residues long. The part of the CDR3 DNA that was read is TGTGGTGCTAGGGAGTCAGGGGGGAACACAGAAGTCTTC. This translates into CGARESGGNTEVF. In full, the CDR3 is CGARESGGNTEVFF. The whole variable domain, remainder taken from reference TRBV20 and TRBJ1-1, is GALVYQYPRRTICKSGTSMRMECQAVGFQATSVAWYRQSPQKTFELIALSTVNSAIKYEQNFTQEKFPISHPNLSFSSMTVLNAYLEDRGLYLCGARESGGNTEVFFGKGTRLTVV.